A single sample gave rise to the 31 T cell receptor beta chains below, sequenced in a study of glioma-infiltrating T cells. Amplification of TCR alpha and beta CDR3 regions from RNA used iRepertoire nested multiplex PCR. TCRdb redid the calling of the multiplex PCR reads with MiXCR, one entry per CDR3 protein. The sample includes 110,000 or so distinct CDR3 sequences, around 25% seen only once; the top ten take 30% to 35%. Sequenced: glioma tissue, nonneoplastic brain tissue, or PBMCs (not recorded which). The source is a human donor with low-grade glioma or glioblastoma, undergoing nonglioma brain surgery, or in good health (not recorded which).

Worth noting for this clonotype: It may be a read error: a sequence one base away is much more abundant. This rearrangement joins TRBV19 to TRBJ1-5; weak D call: TRBD1 (5 bases). This CDR3 has 16 amino acids. Germline V CDR1 and CDR2: LNHDA, SQIVND (reference sequence). Trimming pared 10 bases from V and 1 base from J, leaving 20 bases between. CDR3 loop: CATSRYQGRSNQPQHF. DNA for the CDR3: TGTGCCACTAGCAGGTACCAGGGACGGAGCAATCAGCCCCAGCATTTT.

As concerns this clonotype: The final CDR3 position lacks the conserved phenylalanine or tryptophan, pointing to a likely read error. The genes are TRBV4-1 and TRBJ2-1; possibly TRBD2 for D (7 bases). The V end was cut by 1 base, the J end by 4 bases, with 11 bases between. This CDR3 region has 15 residues. Germline CDR1 reads MGHRA; CDR2 reads YSYEKL. This chain's CDR3 is CASSQVRGGYNEQFL. CDR3 nucleotides: TGCGCCAGCAGCCAAGTGAGGGGGGGGTACAATGAGCAGTTCCTC.

This clonotype was seen at least ten times. The CDR3 coding sequence is TGTGCCTCCTCGGGCGGGGGTGCAGAGGACGAGCAGTACTTC. Protein: CASSGGGAEDEQYF. The V gene is TRBV15, the J gene TRBJ2-7; TRBD2 aligns across 7 bases. V was pared by 11 bases and J by 5 bases, with 15 bases of the junction left unmatched. This CDR3 is 14 amino acids long. CDR1 and CDR2 (germline): LNHNV, YYDKDF (reference sequence).

Comments on this clonotype: Germline is not matched at one junction end, which may reflect a read error. This chain joins TRBV6-2 or TRBV6-3 and TRBJ2-7; D is perhaps TRBD2 (5 bases). There are 14 residues in the CDR3. Germline CDR1 and CDR2: MNHEY and SVGEGT. As DNA, the CDR3 is TGTGCCAGCAGTTACGAGAGCGGAACCTACGAGCAGTACTTT. Translated: CASSYESGTYEQYF.

The sample holds a few counts of this clonotype. This chain uses TRBV7-9 with TRBJ2-1; 10 nucleotides agree with TRBD1. Germline V CDR1 and CDR2: SEHNR, FQNEAQ (reference sequence). Unmatched junction bases numbered 9, after V lost 3 bases and J lost 7 bases. The CDR3 totals 16 residues. The CDR3 coding sequence is TGTGCCAGCAGCTTCCCGGGACAGGGGACCTTAAATGAGCAGTTCTTC. Protein sequence: CASSFPGQGTLNEQFF.

This clonotype was seen at least ten times. The chain combines TRBV29-1 with TRBJ2-5; 11 nucleotides line up with TRBD1. The germline V gene encodes CDR1 SQVTM and CDR2 ANQGSEA. V shed 4 bases, J shed 2 bases, and the junction held 0 bases outside the gene matches. This CDR3 comprises 13 residues. CDR3 amino acids: CSVGDRGQETQYF. The CDR3 nucleotides read TGCAGCGTTGGGGACAGGGGGCAAGAGACCCAGTACTTC.

The rearrangement joins TRBV4-2 to TRBJ1-5; 7 bases are shared with TRBD1. This CDR3 is 17 amino acids long. Germline CDR1 is LGHNA and CDR2 is YNFKEQ. The V segment lost 5 bases and the J segment 0 bases; nucleotides outside the gene matches: 10. CDR3 sequence reads: CASSDGQATHSNQPQHF. The CDR3 DNA reads TGTGCCAGCAGCGATGGACAGGCGACGCATAGCAATCAGCCCCAGCATTTT.

This clonotype was counted only a few times. The V call is TRBV7-9, the J call TRBJ1-2, with TRBD1 matching 9 bases. The CDR3 totals 14 residues. Germline trimming cut 6 bases from V and 7 bases from J; bases unmatched to any gene: 9. Per the germline V gene, CDR1 is SEHNR and CDR2 is FQNEAQ (reference sequence). This chain's CDR3 is CASSSWDRESGYTF. CDR3 nucleotides: TGTGCCAGCAGTTCTTGGGACAGGGAATCTGGCTACACCTTC. Filled out from reference TRBV7-9 and TRBJ1-2, the complete variable domain reads DTGVSQNPRHKITKRGQNVTFRCDPISEHNRLYWYRQTLGQGPEFLTYFQNEAQLEKSRLLSDRFSAERPKGSFSTLEIQRTEQGDSAMYLCASSSWDRESGYTFGSGTRLTVV.

This clonotype was seen ten or more times. The chain links TRBV29-1 to TRBJ1-1; TRBD1 is a possible D gene (6 bases). Germline lookup yields CDR1 SQVTM and CDR2 ANQGSEA. The germline V and J ends were trimmed by 8 bases and 8 bases, with 18 bases remaining between them. The CDR3 totals 12 residues. The CDR3, as DNA: TGCAGCACTTCAAGGGGGGGCCAGGAAGCTTTCTTT. Encoded protein: CSTSRGGQEAFF. Supplemented by reference TRBV29-1 and TRBJ1-1, the full variable domain reads SAVISQKPSRDICQRGTSLTIQCQVDSQVTMMFWYRQQPGQSLTLIATANQGSEATYESGFVIDKFPISRPNLTFSTLTVSNMSPEDSSIYLCSTSRGGQEAFFGQGTRLTVV.

This clonotype was counted at least ten times. The gene calls are TRBV5-1 and TRBJ2-3; the D gene is possibly TRBD2 (5 bases). The V and J ends lost 2 bases and 3 bases respectively, with 16 bases between them. Germline V gene lookup returns CDR1 SGHRS and CDR2 YFSETQ. This CDR3 has 16 amino acids. CDR3 DNA: TGCGCCAGCAGCTTTAGCCCAGCGGCTACTACAGATACGCAGTATTTT. It encodes CASSFSPAATTDTQYF.

This chain joins TRBV28 and TRBJ2-1; D is unresolved. The CDR3 sequence is 13 residues long. V was cut by 6 bases and J by 8 bases, with 14 bases left in between. Germline CDR1 MDHEN, CDR2 SYDVKM. The CDR3 here is CASRPRPPYEQFF. The CDR3 bases are TGTGCCAGCAGACCCAGGCCCCCCTATGAGCAGTTCTTC.

This chain joins TRBV13 and TRBJ2-2; the match to TRBD2 covers 9 bases. The CDR3 has 15 amino acids. The V gene end was trimmed by 5 bases and the J gene end by 6 bases; junction bases not matched to a gene: 7. Germline CDR1 reads PRHDT; CDR2 reads FYEKMQ (reference sequence). The CDR3 nucleotides read TGTGCCAGCAGCCCAGGACTAGCGAGTGCCGGGGAGCTGTTTTTT. Its protein product is CASSPGLASAGELFF.

This clonotype appeared many times. The V call is TRBV4-3, the J call TRBJ2-1; TRBD2 is a possible D gene (5 bases). The length of the CDR3 is 17 residues. The germline V and J ends were trimmed by 1 base and 0 bases, with 13 bases remaining between them. Per germline, CDR1 LGHNA and CDR2 YSLEER. The CDR3 DNA is TGCGCCAGCAGCCAAGGGGCTAGCCCTTTCTCCTACAATGAGCAGTTCTTC. This gives the protein CASSQGASPFSYNEQFF.

The chain employs TRBV29-1 and TRBJ2-3, with TRBD1 as a possible D gene (5 bases). V was trimmed by 3 bases and J by 6 bases, leaving 10 bases between them. The CDR3 extends over 12 amino acids. Germline CDR1 SQVTM, CDR2 ANQGSEA. The CDR3 DNA reads TGCAGCGTTGACAGGGTCGGCGATACGCAGTATTTT. This gives the protein CSVDRVGDTQYF.

This clonotype occurred once. A read error is possible here, since a much larger clone lies one base away. The chain recombines TRBV3-1 with TRBJ2-7; tentative D call: TRBD1 (6 bases). The CDR3 has 13 amino acids. Per germline, CDR1 LGHDT and CDR2 YNNKEL (reference sequence). V gave up 4 bases and J gave up 2 bases, with 9 bases separating them. CDR3 DNA sequence: TGTGCCAGCAGCCCCGGGACACCCTACGAGCAGTACTTC. It specifies CASSPGTPYEQYF.

A word on this clonotype: A much larger clone is a single base away; this may be a read error. CDR3 in DNA: TGCGCCAGCAGCTTGGACCCTATAAGGGATAGCTCCTACGAGCAGTTCTTC. Its translation is CASSLDPIRDSSYEQFF. The J gene is TRBJ2-1, the V gene TRBV5-1; D gene uncertain. V lost 0 bases, J lost 10 bases, and 23 bases lay in between. The CDR3 length is 17 residues. Germline V lookup: CDR1 SGHRS, CDR2 YFSETQ.

This clonotype was seen only a few times. The chain employs TRBV9 and TRBJ2-1; 9 bases map to TRBD2. This CDR3 contains 15 residues. V dropped 3 bases and J dropped 4; count of bases not matched to a gene: 5. The germline gives CDR1 SGDLS, CDR2 YYNGEE. The CDR3 loop is CASSGWRGGYNEQFF. The CDR3 DNA is TGTGCCAGCAGCGGGTGGCGGGGGGGTTACAATGAGCAGTTCTTC.

This clonotype showed up just once. This sequence joins TRBV24-1 and TRBJ2-7; 9 bases map to TRBD1. Germline loops: CDR1 KGHDR, CDR2 SFDVKD. The CDR3 covers 13 residues. CDR3 region: CTSSGTGSLEQYF. The CDR3 region has the DNA TGTACCAGCAGTGGGACAGGGTCACTGGAGCAGTACTTC.

There are a few counts of this clonotype. V is TRBV9 and J is TRBJ1-1; TRBD1 agrees at 7 bases. The trim removed 4 bases at V and 1 base at J, leaving 7 bases unmatched. The CDR3 consists of 15 residues. Germline V gene data show CDR1 as SGDLS and CDR2 as YYNGEE. The CDR3 DNA reads as TGTGCCAGCAGCTTCCAAGACAGGGCGAACACTGAAGCTTTCTTT. It is translated as CASSFQDRANTEAFF.

This clonotype was seen repeatedly, ten times or more. This chain links TRBV27 with TRBJ1-2; no reliable D call. The CDR3 is 15 residues long. Trimming removed 5 bases at V and 4 bases at J, with 17 bases between. Germline CDR1 is MNHEY and CDR2 is SMNVEV (reference sequence). This CDR3 reads CASSLTPAGTYGYTF. The CDR3 nucleotides read TGTGCCAGCAGTCTTACCCCGGCGGGAACCTATGGCTACACCTTC.

This clonotype showed up many times. The rearrangement uses TRBV6-1 and TRBJ1-6, with D uncertain. Trimming removed 5 bases at V and 11 bases at J, with 16 bases between. CDR3 length equals 14 residues. Germline CDR1 reads MNHNS; CDR2 reads SASEGT. CDR3 DNA: TGTGCCAGCAGTTCCCCGGACGGCCCGACACCCCTCCACTTT. It is translated as CASSSPDGPTPLHF.

The table lists this clonotype with many counts. The chain employs TRBV6-1 and TRBJ2-1, with no clear D. Germline V CDR1 and CDR2: MNHNS, SASEGT. Trimming shortened V by 8 bases and J by 4 bases, and 18 bases separated the two germline ends. This CDR3 is 15 amino acids long. As DNA, the CDR3 is TGTGCCAGCTCGGTACAACCCGGACCATACAATGAGCAGTTCTTC. As protein: CASSVQPGPYNEQFF.

This clonotype was counted many times. For the CDR3, the DNA is TGTGCCACCAGCCAATTCCGCTCCTACGAGCAGTACTTC. Translation: CATSQFRSYEQYF. The J gene is TRBJ2-7, the V gene TRBV24-1; no reliable D call. The germline V and J ends were trimmed by 7 bases and 0 bases, with 9 bases remaining between them. CDR1 and CDR2 from the germline V gene are KGHDR and SFDVKD. The CDR3 is made up of 13 amino acids.

Worth noting for this clonotype: A much larger clone is a single base away; this may be a read error. V is TRBV7-3 and J is TRBJ2-7, with unresolved D. CDR1 is SGHTA, CDR2 FQGTGA, per germline. CDR3 length: 15 amino acids. Trimming took off 0 bases at V and 3 bases at J, with 12 bases between the two ends. The CDR3 DNA sequence: TGTGCCAGCAGCTTAACGTCGCCCAACAGCTACGAGCAGTACTTC. Amino acids: CASSLTSPNSYEQYF.

This clonotype showed up just a few times. The rearrangement links TRBV7-2 to TRBJ2-4; TRBD1 matches at 9 bases. J gave up 16 bases and V 5 bases, and 15 bases lay outside the gene matches. Per germline, CDR1 SGHTA and CDR2 FQGNSA. The CDR3 length is 14 residues. The CDR3 region is CASSLNPGTGTKYF. The DNA for the CDR3 is TGTGCCAGCAGCCTAAACCCGGGGACAGGGACGAAATACTTC.

This clonotype was detected a few times. At one of its ends the junction is not consistent with the germline gene, which may arise from a read error. The chain joins TRBV6-5 to TRBJ1-1; 8 positions match TRBD1. The germline V gene encodes CDR1 MNHEY and CDR2 SVGAGI. The CDR3 is 14 amino acids. Written as DNA, the CDR3 is TGTTCCAGTGCAGGGGGCCAGGGAACCACTGAAGCTTTCTTT. It is translated as CSSAGGQGTTEAFF.

This clonotype was found many times. This chain uses TRBV28 with TRBJ2-1; D unresolved. V was clipped by 11 bases and J by 0 bases, with 11 bases between them. Per the germline V gene, CDR1 is MDHEN and CDR2 is SYDVKM. CDR3 length: 13 residues. The CDR3 DNA is TGTGCCTCTACTCGTGGCTCCTACAATGAGCAGTTCTTC. Protein product: CASTRGSYNEQFF.

The table lists this clonotype with many counts. V gene TRBV6-1 combines with J gene TRBJ1-2; D is perhaps TRBD1 (6 bases). CDR1 is MNHNS and CDR2 is SASEGT in the germline V gene. The V gene lost 4 bases and the J gene lost 2 bases, with 14 bases spanning the gap. The CDR3 totals 15 residues. The CDR3 is CASSVGTRKNYGYTF. The CDR3, as DNA: TGTGCCAGCAGTGTCGGGACACGTAAAAACTATGGCTACACCTTC.

Comments on this clonotype: A much larger clone is a single base away; this may be a read error. The chain combines TRBV7-2 with TRBJ2-7, with 7 bases lining up with TRBD1. The CDR3 is 15 residues long. From germline, CDR1 is SGHTA and CDR2 FQGNSA. CDR3 in DNA: TGTGCCAGAAGCTTATCCGGGACAGTCTCGGGCGAGCAGTACTTC. Translation: CARSLSGTVSGEQYF.

The V call is TRBV29-1, the J call TRBJ2-1; TRBD2 might be the D (5 bases). CDR1 is SQVTM, CDR2 ANQGSEA, per germline. V lost 1 base to trimming and J lost 5 bases, with 15 bases between them. CDR3 length: 15 amino acids. As DNA, the CDR3 is TGCAGCGTTGAAGGCTCTATCGGGAAGAACAATGAGCAGTTCTTC. It codes for CSVEGSIGKNNEQFF.

This clonotype was observed a handful of times. Given a much more abundant clone one base away, this may be a read error. The chain links TRBV6-2 or TRBV6-3 to TRBJ2-7; 7 bases agree with TRBD1. CDR1 is MNHEY and CDR2 is SVGEGT in the germline V gene. Germline trimming cut 2 bases from V and 1 base from J; bases unmatched to any gene: 2. The CDR3 totals 14 residues. DNA of the CDR3: TGTGCCAGCAGTTACGACAGGGAGTCCTACGAGCAGTACTTC. Its translation is CASSYDRESYEQYF.